These T cell receptor beta chains were read from a single sample in a study of T cell repertoires in cytomegalovirus infection. TCRdb processed the reads anew with MiXCR; each CDR3 protein has one entry. The sample lists 150,000 to 200,000 distinct CDR3 sequences, roughly 19% occurring once. The material sequenced was PBMCs. These receptors originate from a human donor in good health (CMV status not recorded). Some clones in this sample may be carry-over from other donors' samples. Both conserved end residues are part of each CDR3. Fields, in order: V gene, J gene, clone size, D gene, CDR3 protein, CDR3 DNA. D genes are given only for firm matches. Clone size appears in some rows only: once, few, many, or a class for an expanded clone.

V: TRBV30; J: TRBJ2-7; size: few; D: TRBD2; CDR3: CAWSPTGRASTEQYF; DNA: TGTGCCTGGAGTCCCACCGGGAGGGCCTCCACCGAGCAGTACTTC
V: TRBV4-1; J: TRBJ2-7; size: NA; D: NA; CDR3: CASSQDEMSYEQYF; DNA: TGCGCCAGCAGCCAAGATGAAATGAGTTACGAGCAGTACTTC
V: TRBV19; J: TRBJ2-1; size: few; D: TRBD2; CDR3: CASSIGTAGGPRSEQFF; DNA: TGTGCCAGTAGTATAGGAACAGCGGGAGGCCCGCGAAGTGAGCAGTTCTTC
V: TRBV29-1; J: TRBJ2-3; size: few; D: NA; CDR3: CSVEGDSTDTQYF; DNA: TGCAGCGTTGAGGGTGACAGCACAGATACGCAGTATTTT
V: TRBV12-3/TRBV12-4; J: TRBJ2-2; size: few; D: TRBD1; CDR3: CASATTTGKNTGELFF; DNA: TGTGCCAGCGCCACAACGACAGGGAAGAACACCGGGGAGCTGTTTTTT
V: TRBV7-6; J: TRBJ1-3; size: many; D: NA; CDR3: CASSPDTGPRNTIYF; DNA: TGTGCCAGCAGCCCAGATACAGGGCCGCGAAACACCATATATTTT
V: TRBV20-1; J: TRBJ2-5; size: few; D: TRBD2; CDR3: CSARLAGETQYF; DNA: TGCAGTGCCAGACTAGCGGGAGAGACCCAGTACTTC
V: TRBV14; J: TRBJ1-3; size: few; D: NA; CDR3: CASSQGTVPYIYF; DNA: TGTGCCAGCAGCCAAGGGACAGTTCCCTACATATATTTT
V: TRBV6-2/TRBV6-3; J: TRBJ2-1; size: NA; D: TRBD2; CDR3: CAGLAGVSSYNEQFF; DNA: TGTGCCGGATTAGCGGGGGTTTCTTCCTACAATGAGCAGTTCTTC
V: TRBV12-3/TRBV12-4; J: TRBJ2-5; size: few; D: TRBD1; CDR3: CASSPRTGSETQYF; DNA: TGTGCCAGCAGTCCAAGGACAGGGTCGGAGACCCAGTACTTC
V: TRBV7-2; J: TRBJ2-7; size: many; D: NA; CDR3: CASSFGGLASYEQYF; DNA: TGTGCCAGCAGCTTCGGGGGATTGGCCTCCTACGAGCAGTACTTC
V: TRBV5-6; J: TRBJ2-7; size: few; D: TRBD1; CDR3: CASSFGQGANEQYF; DNA: TGTGCCAGCAGCTTTGGACAGGGGGCCAACGAGCAGTACTTC
V: TRBV28; J: TRBJ2-7; size: NA; D: TRBD2; CDR3: CASTIKPGLAGGLYEQYF; DNA: TGTGCCAGCACAATAAAACCGGGACTAGCGGGAGGGCTCTACGAGCAGTACTTC
V: TRBV7-9; J: TRBJ2-2; size: NA; D: TRBD1; CDR3: CASSLPHGTGGTGELFF; DNA: TGTGCCAGCAGCTTACCCCACGGGACAGGGGGCACCGGGGAGCTGTTTTTT
V: TRBV7-9; J: TRBJ1-1; size: NA; D: TRBD1; CDR3: CASSPFRDRGKTEAFF; DNA: TGTGCCAGCAGCCCTTTCCGGGACAGGGGGAAGACTGAAGCTTTCTTT
V: TRBV6-1; J: TRBJ2-1; size: many; D: NA; CDR3: CATDRDGSSYNEQFF; DNA: TGTGCCACCGACCGGGACGGCAGCTCCTACAATGAGCAGTTCTTC
V: TRBV7-2; J: TRBJ2-1; size: many; D: NA; CDR3: CASSFQGRRGGYYNEQFF; DNA: TGTGCCAGCAGTTTTCAAGGGAGGAGGGGGGGCTATTACAATGAGCAGTTCTTC
V: TRBV27; J: TRBJ2-7; size: NA; D: NA; CDR3: CASSSPQGYEQYF; DNA: TGTGCCAGCAGCTCCCCACAGGGCTACGAGCAGTACTTC
V: TRBV6-2/TRBV6-3; J: TRBJ2-2; size: many; D: TRBD2; CDR3: CASRKPLTSGYFTGELFF; DNA: TGTGCCAGCAGGAAACCACTGACTAGCGGGTATTTCACCGGGGAGCTGTTTTTT
V: TRBV19; J: TRBJ1-6; size: NA; D: NA; CDR3: CASSKRGEYSPLHF; DNA: TGTGCCAGTAGTAAGCGGGGAGAGTATTCACCCCTCCACTTT
V: TRBV5-8; J: TRBJ1-5; size: NA; D: NA; CDR3: CASSLVSVSNQPQHF; DNA: TGTGCCAGCAGCTTGGTTTCAGTGTCGAATCAGCCCCAGCATTTT
V: TRBV20-1; J: TRBJ2-1; size: NA; D: TRBD1; CDR3: CSALDRGRVNEQFF; DNA: TGCAGTGCACTGGACAGGGGGCGGGTCAATGAGCAGTTCTTC
V: TRBV7-6; J: TRBJ1-5; size: few; D: NA; CDR3: CASSLGQENQPQHF; DNA: TGTGCCAGCAGCTTAGGACAGGAGAATCAGCCCCAGCATTTT
V: TRBV7-2; J: TRBJ2-7; size: many; D: NA; CDR3: CASSFGSPGGIREQYF; DNA: TGTGCCAGCAGCTTCGGATCCCCTGGGGGTATTCGGGAGCAGTACTTC
V: TRBV28; J: TRBJ1-1; size: few; D: NA; CDR3: CASSQLSNTEAFF; DNA: TGTGCCAGCAGCCAACTTAGTAACACTGAAGCTTTCTTT
V: TRBV7-9; J: TRBJ2-5; size: NA; D: NA; CDR3: CASSLTRDQETQYF; DNA: TGTGCCAGCAGCTTGACTAGAGACCAAGAGACCCAGTACTTC
V: TRBV30; J: TRBJ1-3; size: few; D: NA; CDR3: CAWSTGTGNTIYF; DNA: TGTGCCTGGAGCACAGGGACTGGAAACACCATATATTTT
V: TRBV28; J: TRBJ2-7; size: few; D: TRBD1; CDR3: CASSLGDRQYEQYF; DNA: TGTGCCAGCAGTTTAGGGGACAGGCAGTACGAGCAGTACTTC
V: TRBV7-2; J: TRBJ1-1; size: many; D: NA; CDR3: CASSLEGGGPYTEAFF; DNA: TGTGCCAGCAGCTTAGAGGGGGGGGGGCCCTACACTGAAGCTTTCTTT
V: TRBV12-3/TRBV12-4; J: TRBJ2-2; size: few; D: NA; CDR3: CASRNRGFNTGELFF; DNA: TGTGCCAGCAGGAACCGGGGCTTTAACACCGGGGAGCTGTTTTTT
V: TRBV7-2; J: TRBJ1-5; size: NA; D: TRBD1; CDR3: CASSLVGTGGSNQPQHF; DNA: TGTGCCAGCAGCTTAGTGGGGACAGGGGGCTCAAATCAGCCCCAGCATTTT
V: TRBV5-4; J: TRBJ2-5; size: NA; D: NA; CDR3: CACSQTGIQYF; DNA: TGTGCCTGCAGCCAAACAGGGATCCAGTACTTC
V: TRBV6-5; J: TRBJ1-5; size: few; D: NA; CDR3: CASSPGLLGNQPQHF; DNA: TGTGCCAGCAGTCCGGGATTACTCGGCAATCAGCCCCAGCATTTT
V: TRBV11-2; J: TRBJ2-5; size: NA; D: TRBD2; CDR3: CASSPRLARNQETQYF; DNA: TGTGCCAGCAGCCCGCGACTAGCGAGAAACCAAGAGACCCAGTACTTC
V: TRBV28; J: TRBJ2-2; size: many; D: NA; CDR3: CASSFPSRAGELFF; DNA: TGTGCCAGCAGTTTCCCAAGCAGGGCGGGGGAGCTGTTTTTT
V: TRBV11-3; J: TRBJ1-1; size: few; D: TRBD1; CDR3: CASSLGRTGAEAFF; DNA: TGTGCCAGCAGCTTAGGCCGGACAGGAGCTGAAGCTTTCTTT
V: TRBV5-4; J: TRBJ1-1; size: NA; D: NA; CDR3: CASSLVRGNTEAFF; DNA: TGTGCCAGCAGCTTGGTCAGGGGAAACACTGAAGCTTTCTTT
V: TRBV20-1; J: TRBJ2-3; size: NA; D: TRBD1; CDR3: CSAKGQGARKDTQYF; DNA: TGCAGTGCTAAAGGGCAGGGGGCGAGGAAAGATACGCAGTATTTT
V: TRBV4-1; J: TRBJ1-5; size: few; D: TRBD1; CDR3: CASSQEGTGDQPQHF; DNA: TGCGCCAGCAGCCAAGAAGGGACAGGGGATCAGCCCCAGCATTTT
V: TRBV7-4; J: TRBJ2-2; size: NA; D: NA; CDR3: CTSSSWQGKDTGELFF; DNA: TGTACCAGCAGCTCCTGGCAGGGCAAGGACACCGGGGAGCTGTTTTTT
V: TRBV7-6; J: TRBJ1-4; size: many; D: TRBD1; CDR3: CASSLEGGNEKLFF; DNA: TGTGCCAGCAGCTTAGAAGGGGGCAACGAAAAACTGTTTTTT
V: TRBV10-2; J: TRBJ1-1; size: NA; D: NA; CDR3: CASSGEGANTEAFF; DNA: TGCGCCAGCAGTGGGGAAGGGGCGAACACTGAAGCTTTCTTT
V: TRBV24-1; J: TRBJ2-1; size: few; D: TRBD2; CDR3: CATNPGGSVYEQFF; DNA: TGTGCCACCAACCCCGGGGGGAGTGTTTATGAGCAGTTCTTC
V: TRBV6-2/TRBV6-3; J: TRBJ2-7; size: NA; D: TRBD1; CDR3: CASLTKGAGNSYEQYF; DNA: TGTGCCAGCCTAACCAAGGGGGCGGGTAACTCCTACGAGCAGTACTTC
V: TRBV7-2; J: TRBJ2-1; size: many; D: TRBD2; CDR3: CASSFRLAGRNEQFF; DNA: TGTGCCAGCAGCTTTAGACTAGCGGGAAGGAATGAGCAGTTCTTC
V: TRBV6-5; J: TRBJ1-3; size: NA; D: NA; CDR3: CASSPAPSGVSGNTIYF; DNA: TGTGCCAGCAGTCCAGCACCCTCAGGGGTCTCTGGAAACACCATATATTTT
V: TRBV7-8; J: TRBJ1-5; size: many; D: NA; CDR3: CASSLGRGARNQPQHF; DNA: TGTGCCAGCAGCTTGGGCCGAGGGGCCCGCAATCAGCCCCAGCATTTT
V: TRBV7-9; J: TRBJ1-3; size: few; D: NA; CDR3: CASSSRTDPSGNTIYF; DNA: TGTGCCAGCAGCTCCAGGACAGACCCCTCTGGAAACACCATATATTTT
V: TRBV20-1; J: TRBJ1-2; size: NA; D: NA; CDR3: CSAIEAVGYGYTF; DNA: TGCAGTGCTATTGAAGCAGTGGGCTATGGCTACACCTTC
V: TRBV19; J: TRBJ2-3; size: many; D: NA; CDR3: CASSMASYRTDTQYF; DNA: TGTGCCAGTAGTATGGCCTCCTACCGCACAGATACGCAGTATTTT
V: TRBV6-5; J: TRBJ1-2; size: few; D: NA; CDR3: CASRSPGTRNYGYTF; DNA: TGTGCCAGCAGGAGTCCCGGGACAAGGAACTATGGCTACACCTTC
V: TRBV5-1; J: TRBJ2-1; size: NA; D: NA; CDR3: CASSLTPSRASEQFF; DNA: TGCGCCAGCAGCTTGACCCCGAGCCGGGCCTCTGAGCAGTTCTTC
V: TRBV7-3; J: TRBJ2-7; size: many; D: NA; CDR3: CASSLRGGGTYEQYF; DNA: TGTGCCAGCAGCTTAAGGGGAGGGGGGACTTACGAGCAGTACTTC
V: TRBV6-1; J: TRBJ1-1; size: NA; D: TRBD1; CDR3: CASSRGQGITEAFF; DNA: TGTGCCAGCAGCCGGGGACAGGGTATCACTGAAGCTTTCTTT